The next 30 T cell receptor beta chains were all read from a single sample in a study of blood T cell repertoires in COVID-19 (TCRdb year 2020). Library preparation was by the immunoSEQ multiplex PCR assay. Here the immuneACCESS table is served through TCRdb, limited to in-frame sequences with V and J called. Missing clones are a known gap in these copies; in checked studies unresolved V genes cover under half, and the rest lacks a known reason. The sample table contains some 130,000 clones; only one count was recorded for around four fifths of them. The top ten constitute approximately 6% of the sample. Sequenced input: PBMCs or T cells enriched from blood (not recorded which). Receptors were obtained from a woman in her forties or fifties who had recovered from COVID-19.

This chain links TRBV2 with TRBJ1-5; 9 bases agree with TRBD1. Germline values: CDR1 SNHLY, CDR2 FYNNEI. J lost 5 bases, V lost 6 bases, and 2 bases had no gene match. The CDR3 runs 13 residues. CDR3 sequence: CASRGQGYQPQHF. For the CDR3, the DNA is TGTGCCAGCAGAGGACAGGGGTATCAGCCCCAGCATTTT.

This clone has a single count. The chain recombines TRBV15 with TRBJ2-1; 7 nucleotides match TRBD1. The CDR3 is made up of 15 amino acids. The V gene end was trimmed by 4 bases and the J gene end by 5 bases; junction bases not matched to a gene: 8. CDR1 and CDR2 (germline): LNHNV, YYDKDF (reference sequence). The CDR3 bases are TGTGCCACCAGCACAACCGGGACAGTGAACAATGAGCAGTTCTTC. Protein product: CATSTTGTVNNEQFF.

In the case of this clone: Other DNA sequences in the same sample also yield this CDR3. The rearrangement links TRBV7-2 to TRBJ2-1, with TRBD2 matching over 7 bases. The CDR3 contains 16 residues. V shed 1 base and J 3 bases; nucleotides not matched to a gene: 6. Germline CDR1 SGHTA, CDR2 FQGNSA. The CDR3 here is CASSLVRLAVYNEQFF. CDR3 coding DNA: TGTGCCAGCAGCTTAGTCAGGCTAGCGGTCTACAATGAGCAGTTCTTC.

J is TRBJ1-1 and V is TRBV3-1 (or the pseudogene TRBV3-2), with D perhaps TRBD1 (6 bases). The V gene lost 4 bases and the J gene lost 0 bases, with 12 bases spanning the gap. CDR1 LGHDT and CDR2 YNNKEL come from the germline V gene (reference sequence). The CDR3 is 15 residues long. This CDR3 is CASSPPGQMNTEAFF. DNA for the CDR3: TGTGCCAGCAGCCCTCCCGGACAGATGAACACTGAAGCTTTCTTT.

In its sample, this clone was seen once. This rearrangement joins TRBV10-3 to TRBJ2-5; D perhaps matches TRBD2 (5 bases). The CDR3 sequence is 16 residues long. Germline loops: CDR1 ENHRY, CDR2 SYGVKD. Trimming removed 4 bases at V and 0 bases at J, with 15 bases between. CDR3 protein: CAISGSRGQDQETQYF. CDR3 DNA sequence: TGTGCCATCAGTGGGAGTAGAGGGCAGGACCAAGAGACCCAGTACTTC.

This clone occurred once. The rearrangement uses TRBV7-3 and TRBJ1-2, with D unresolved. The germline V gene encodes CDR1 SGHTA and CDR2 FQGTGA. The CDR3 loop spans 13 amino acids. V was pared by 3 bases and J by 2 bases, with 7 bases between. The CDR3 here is CASSFRANYGYTF. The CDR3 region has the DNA TGTGCCAGCAGCTTTCGAGCCAACTATGGCTACACCTTC. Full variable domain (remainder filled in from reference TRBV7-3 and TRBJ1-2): GAGVSQTPSNKVTEKGKYVELRCDPISGHTALYWYRQSLGQGPEFLIYFQGTGAADDSGLPNDRFFAVRPEGSVSTLKIQRTERGDSAVYLCASSFRANYGYTFGSGTRLTVV.

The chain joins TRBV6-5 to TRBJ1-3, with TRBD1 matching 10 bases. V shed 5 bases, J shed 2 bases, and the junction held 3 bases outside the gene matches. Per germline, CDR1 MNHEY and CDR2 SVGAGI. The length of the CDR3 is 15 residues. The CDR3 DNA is TGTGCCAGCAGTCAGGGACAGGGGCCTGGAAACACCATATATTTT. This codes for CASSQGQGPGNTIYF.

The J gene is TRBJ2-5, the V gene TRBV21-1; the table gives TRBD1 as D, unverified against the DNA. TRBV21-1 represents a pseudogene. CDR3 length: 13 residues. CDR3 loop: CASSKRQGGTQYF. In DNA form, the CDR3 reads TGTGCCAGCAGCAAACGACAGGGAGGGACCCAGTACTTC.

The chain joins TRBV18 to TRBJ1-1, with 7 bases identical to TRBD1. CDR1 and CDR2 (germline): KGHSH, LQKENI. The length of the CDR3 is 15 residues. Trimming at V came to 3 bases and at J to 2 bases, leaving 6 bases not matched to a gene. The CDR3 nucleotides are TGTGCCAGCTCACCTCAGGGGGTGGGAAACACTGAAGCTTTCTTT. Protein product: CASSPQGVGNTEAFF.

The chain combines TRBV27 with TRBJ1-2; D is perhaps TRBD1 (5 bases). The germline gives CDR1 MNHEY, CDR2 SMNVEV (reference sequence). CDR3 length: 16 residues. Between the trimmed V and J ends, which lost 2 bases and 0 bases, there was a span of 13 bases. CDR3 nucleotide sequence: TGTGCCAGCAGTTTAAGGGGAGGGACCTCTAACTATGGCTACACCTTC. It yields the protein CASSLRGGTSNYGYTF.

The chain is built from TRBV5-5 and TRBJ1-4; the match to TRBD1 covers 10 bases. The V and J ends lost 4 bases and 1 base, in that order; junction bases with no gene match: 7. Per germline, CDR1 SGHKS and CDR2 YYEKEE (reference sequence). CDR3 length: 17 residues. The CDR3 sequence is CASSGGTGDVTNEKLFF. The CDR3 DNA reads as TGTGCCAGCAGCGGGGGGACAGGGGACGTAACTAATGAAAAACTGTTTTTT. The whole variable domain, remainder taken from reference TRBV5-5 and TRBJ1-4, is DAGVTQSPTHLIKTRGQQVTLRCSPISGHKSVSWYQQVLGQGPQFIFQYYEKEERGRGNFPDRFSARQFPNYSSELNVNALLLGDSALYLCASSGGTGDVTNEKLFFGSGTQLSVL.

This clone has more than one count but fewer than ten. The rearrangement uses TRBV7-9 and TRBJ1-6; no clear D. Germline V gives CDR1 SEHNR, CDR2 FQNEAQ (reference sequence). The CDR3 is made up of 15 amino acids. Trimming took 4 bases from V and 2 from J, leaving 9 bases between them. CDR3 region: CASSSAGPYNSPLHF. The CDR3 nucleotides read TGTGCCAGCAGCTCTGCAGGCCCCTATAATTCACCCCTCCACTTT.

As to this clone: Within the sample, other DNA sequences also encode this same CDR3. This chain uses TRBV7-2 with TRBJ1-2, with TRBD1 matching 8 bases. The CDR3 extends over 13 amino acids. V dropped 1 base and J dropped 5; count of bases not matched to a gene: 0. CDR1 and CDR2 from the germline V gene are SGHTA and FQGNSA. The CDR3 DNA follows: TGTGCCAGCAGCTTAGGACAGGGGTATGGCTACACCTTC. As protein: CASSLGQGYGYTF.

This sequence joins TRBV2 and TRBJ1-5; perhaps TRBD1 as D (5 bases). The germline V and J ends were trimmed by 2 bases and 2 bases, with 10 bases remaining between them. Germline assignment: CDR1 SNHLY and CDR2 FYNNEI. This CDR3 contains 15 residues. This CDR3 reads CASSEPRAGNQPQHF. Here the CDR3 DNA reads TGTGCCAGCAGTGAACCCAGGGCGGGCAATCAGCCCCAGCATTTT. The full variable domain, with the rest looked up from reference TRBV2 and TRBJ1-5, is EPEVTQTPSHQVTQMGQEVILRCVPISNHLYFYWYRQILGQKVEFLVSFYNNEISEKSEIFDDQFSVERPDGSNFTLKIRSTKLEDSAMYFCASSEPRAGNQPQHFGDGTRLSIL.

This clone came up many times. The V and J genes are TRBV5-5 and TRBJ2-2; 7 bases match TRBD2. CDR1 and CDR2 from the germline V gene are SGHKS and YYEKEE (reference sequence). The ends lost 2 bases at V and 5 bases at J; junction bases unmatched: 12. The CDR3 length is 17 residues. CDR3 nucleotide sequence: TGTGCCAGCAGCTTTGGGAGCCAGCGGGGAGGTACCGGGGAGCTGTTTTTT. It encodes CASSFGSQRGGTGELFF. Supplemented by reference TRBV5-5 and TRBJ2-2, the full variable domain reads DAGVTQSPTHLIKTRGQQVTLRCSPISGHKSVSWYQQVLGQGPQFIFQYYEKEERGRGNFPDRFSARQFPNYSSELNVNALLLGDSALYLCASSFGSQRGGTGELFFGEGSRLTVL.

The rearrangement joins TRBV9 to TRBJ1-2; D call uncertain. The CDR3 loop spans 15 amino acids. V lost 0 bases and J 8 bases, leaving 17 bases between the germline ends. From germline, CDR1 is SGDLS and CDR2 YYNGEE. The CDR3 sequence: CASSVVRRLSEGYTF. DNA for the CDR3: TGTGCCAGCAGCGTAGTTCGGCGCCTCAGCGAGGGCTACACCTTC.

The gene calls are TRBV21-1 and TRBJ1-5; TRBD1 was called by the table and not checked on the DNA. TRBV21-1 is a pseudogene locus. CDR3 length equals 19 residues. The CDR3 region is CASSPKGEGRKLSNQPQHF. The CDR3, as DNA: TGTGCCAGCAGCCCCAAAGGGGAAGGACGAAAGCTGAGCAATCAGCCCCAGCATTTT.

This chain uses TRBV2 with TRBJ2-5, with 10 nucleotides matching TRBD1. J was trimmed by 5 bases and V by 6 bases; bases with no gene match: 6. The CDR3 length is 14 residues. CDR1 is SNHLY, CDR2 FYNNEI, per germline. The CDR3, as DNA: TGTGCCAGCAGCGTGGACAGGGGGAAGGAGACCCAGTACTTC. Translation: CASSVDRGKETQYF.

For the CDR3, the DNA is TGTGCCAGCACCCTGACTGGGTATGGCTACACCTTC. Protein sequence: CASTLTGYGYTF. The V gene is TRBV28, the J gene TRBJ1-2; the D is unclear. This CDR3 region has 12 residues. The germline V and J ends were trimmed by 7 bases and 5 bases, with 11 bases remaining between them. CDR1 and CDR2 from the germline V gene are MDHEN and SYDVKM.

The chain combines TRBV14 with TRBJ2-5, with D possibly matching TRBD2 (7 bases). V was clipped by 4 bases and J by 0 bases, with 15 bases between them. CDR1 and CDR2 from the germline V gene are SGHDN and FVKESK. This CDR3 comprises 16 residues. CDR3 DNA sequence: TGTGCCAGCAGCCGGACGCGGGGGCTGTACCAAGAGACCCAGTACTTC. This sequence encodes CASSRTRGLYQETQYF.

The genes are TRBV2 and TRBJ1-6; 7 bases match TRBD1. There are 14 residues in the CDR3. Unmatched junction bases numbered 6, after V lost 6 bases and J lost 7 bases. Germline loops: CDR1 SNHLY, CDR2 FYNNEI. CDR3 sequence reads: CASSITGENSPLHF. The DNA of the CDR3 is TGTGCCAGCAGCATTACAGGGGAAAATTCACCCCTCCACTTT.

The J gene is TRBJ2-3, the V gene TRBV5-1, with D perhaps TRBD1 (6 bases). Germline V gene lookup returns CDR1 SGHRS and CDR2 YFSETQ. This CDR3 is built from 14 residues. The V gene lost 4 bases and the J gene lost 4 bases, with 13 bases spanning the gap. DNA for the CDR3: TGCGCCAGCAGCCGCGTGGGGGCCCCAGATACGCAGTATTTT. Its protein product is CASSRVGAPDTQYF.

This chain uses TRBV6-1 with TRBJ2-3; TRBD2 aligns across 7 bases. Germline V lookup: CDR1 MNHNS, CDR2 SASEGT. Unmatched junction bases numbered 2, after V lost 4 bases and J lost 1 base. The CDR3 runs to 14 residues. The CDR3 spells CASSAAGRTDTQYF. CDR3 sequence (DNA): TGTGCCAGCAGTGCAGCGGGGCGCACAGATACGCAGTATTTT.

The DNA of the CDR3 is TGTGCCAGCAGCACCCCGGGACAGGGACATTCACCCCTCCACTTT. Translation: CASSTPGQGHSPLHF. The rearrangement joins TRBV28 to TRBJ1-6; 9 bases line up with TRBD1. Trimming at V came to 6 bases and at J to 8 bases, leaving 8 bases not matched to a gene. This CDR3 is 15 amino acids long. Germline values: CDR1 MDHEN, CDR2 SYDVKM.

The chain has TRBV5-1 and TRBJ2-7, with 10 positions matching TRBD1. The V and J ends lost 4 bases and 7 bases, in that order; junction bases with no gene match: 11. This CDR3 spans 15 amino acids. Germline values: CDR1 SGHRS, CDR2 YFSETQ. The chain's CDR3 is CASSPAGQGSEEQYV. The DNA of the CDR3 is TGCGCCAGCAGCCCCGCGGGACAGGGGTCAGAAGAGCAGTACGTC.

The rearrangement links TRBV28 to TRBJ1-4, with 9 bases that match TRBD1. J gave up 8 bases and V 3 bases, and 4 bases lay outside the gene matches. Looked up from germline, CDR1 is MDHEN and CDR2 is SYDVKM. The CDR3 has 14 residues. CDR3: CASSLTGGLEKLFF. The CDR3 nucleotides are TGTGCCAGCAGTTTGACAGGGGGTCTGGAAAAACTGTTTTTT.

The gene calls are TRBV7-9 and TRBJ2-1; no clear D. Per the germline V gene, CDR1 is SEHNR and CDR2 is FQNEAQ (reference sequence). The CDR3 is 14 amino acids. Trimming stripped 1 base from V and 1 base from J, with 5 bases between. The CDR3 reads CASSLGRSYNEQFF. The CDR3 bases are TGTGCCAGCAGCTTAGGGAGATCCTACAATGAGCAGTTCTTC.

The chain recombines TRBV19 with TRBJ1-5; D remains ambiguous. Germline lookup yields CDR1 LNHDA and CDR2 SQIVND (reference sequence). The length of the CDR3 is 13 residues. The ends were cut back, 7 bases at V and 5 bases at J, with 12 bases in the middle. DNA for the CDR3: TGTGCCAGTATGAGGAATTGGGATCAGCCCCAGCATTTT. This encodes CASMRNWDQPQHF.

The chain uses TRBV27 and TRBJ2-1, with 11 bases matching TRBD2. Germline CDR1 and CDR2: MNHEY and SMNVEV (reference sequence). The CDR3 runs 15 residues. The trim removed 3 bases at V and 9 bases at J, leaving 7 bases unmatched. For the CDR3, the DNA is TGTGCCAGCAGTTTCTTAGCGGGGGGGTTCGGTGAGCAGTTCTTC. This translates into CASSFLAGGFGEQFF.

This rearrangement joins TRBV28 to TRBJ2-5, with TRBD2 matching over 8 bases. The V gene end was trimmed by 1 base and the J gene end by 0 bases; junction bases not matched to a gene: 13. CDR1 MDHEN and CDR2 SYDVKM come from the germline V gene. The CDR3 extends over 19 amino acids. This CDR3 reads CASSLFTGGPFPYQETQYF. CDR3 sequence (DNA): TGTGCCAGCAGTTTATTTACGGGGGGGCCCTTCCCGTACCAAGAGACCCAGTACTTC.